A selection of T cell receptor beta chains follows, all from one sample in a study of T-cell reconstitution after alpha-beta-depleted transplantation in children. TCRdb used MiXCR to reprocess the PCR reads, holding one entry per CDR3 protein. This table holds 500,000 to 600,000 distinct CDR3 sequences, 27% found once. This specimen consisted of PBMCs, obtained before TCRalphabeta/CD19-depleted stem cell transplant. The receptors originated from a boy under three years old with Wiskott-Aldrich syndrome, due to receive a stem cell transplant. Each CDR3 is given with its conserved first and last residue. The D gene is left open where the match is weak. Clone size is given for some rows only: seen once, a few or many times, or a class if the clone is expanded.

CDR3 DNA: TGCAGTGCTAGAGGGAACCGGAACACTGAAGCTTTCTTT
CDR3 protein: CSARGNRNTEAFF
D gene: NA
J gene: TRBJ1-1
V gene: TRBV20-1
clone size: NA

CDR3 DNA: TGCAGTGCAACCGGGACAGGGGGAGTGAATACGCAGTATTTT
CDR3 protein: CSATGTGGVNTQYF
D gene: TRBD1
J gene: TRBJ2-3
V gene: TRBV20-1
clone size: few

CDR3 DNA: TGCAGTGCTAGTCTGGGCAGAGCCTACGAGCAGTACTTC
CDR3 protein: CSASLGRAYEQYF
D gene: NA
J gene: TRBJ2-7
V gene: TRBV20-1
clone size: NA

CDR3 DNA: TGTGCCAGCAGCTTACAGGGGAACGAGCAGTACTTC
CDR3 protein: CASSLQGNEQYF
D gene: NA
J gene: TRBJ2-7
V gene: TRBV11-2
clone size: many

CDR3 DNA: TGTGCCAGCAGTCCCTCAGTTGGACAGGGGAGGAATCAGCCCCAGCATTTT
CDR3 protein: CASSPSVGQGRNQPQHF
D gene: TRBD1
J gene: TRBJ1-5
V gene: TRBV12-3/TRBV12-4
clone size: NA

CDR3 DNA: TGTGCCAGCAGTTTCGTTCCCAACACAGATACGCAGTATTTT
CDR3 protein: CASSFVPNTDTQYF
D gene: NA
J gene: TRBJ2-3
V gene: TRBV12-3/TRBV12-4
clone size: many

CDR3 DNA: TGTGCCAGCAGCGACAGGGGTCCCACCACAGATACGCAGTATTTT
CDR3 protein: CASSDRGPTTDTQYF
D gene: TRBD1
J gene: TRBJ2-3
V gene: TRBV27
clone size: few

CDR3 DNA: TGCAGTACCGTTAGCGGGAACTCCTACGAGCAGTACTTC
CDR3 protein: CSTVSGNSYEQYF
D gene: TRBD2
J gene: TRBJ2-7
V gene: TRBV20-1
clone size: few

CDR3 DNA: TGTGCCAGCAGCTTAGTATCCAGATCCTACAATGAGCAGTTCTTC
CDR3 protein: CASSLVSRSYNEQFF
D gene: NA
J gene: TRBJ2-1
V gene: TRBV11-2
clone size: NA

CDR3 DNA: TGTGCCAGCAGTTTGCCTGGACGCAATGAGCAGTTCTTC
CDR3 protein: CASSLPGRNEQFF
D gene: NA
J gene: TRBJ2-1
V gene: TRBV12-3/TRBV12-4
clone size: many

CDR3 DNA: TGTGCCAGCAGCCTCAGGACTAGCGGGAGAGGGGGGGATAGCACAGATACGCAGTATTTT
CDR3 protein: CASSLRTSGRGGDSTDTQYF
D gene: TRBD2
J gene: TRBJ2-3
V gene: TRBV6-2/TRBV6-3
clone size: few

CDR3 DNA: TGTGCCAGCAGTTGGGGACTAGCAAGTAATACGCAGTATTTT
CDR3 protein: CASSWGLASNTQYF
D gene: TRBD2
J gene: TRBJ2-3
V gene: TRBV12-3/TRBV12-4
clone size: few

CDR3 DNA: TGCAGTGCTCCCCGAGGAGAGGCTGAAGCTTTCTTT
CDR3 protein: CSAPRGEAEAFF
D gene: NA
J gene: TRBJ1-1
V gene: TRBV20-1
clone size: few

CDR3 DNA: TGTGCCAGCAGCCCCTCGGACAGCCCTCAAGAGACCCAGTACTTC
CDR3 protein: CASSPSDSPQETQYF
D gene: NA
J gene: TRBJ2-5
V gene: TRBV3-1
clone size: few

CDR3 DNA: TGCAGCGTTATAGGTCCGTCTTACCAAGAGACCCAGTACTTC
CDR3 protein: CSVIGPSYQETQYF
D gene: NA
J gene: TRBJ2-5
V gene: TRBV29-1
clone size: NA

CDR3 DNA: TGTGCCAGCAGCGCCGGACTAAGCTACGAGCAGTACTTC
CDR3 protein: CASSAGLSYEQYF
D gene: NA
J gene: TRBJ2-7
V gene: TRBV9
clone size: NA

CDR3 DNA: TGCGCCAGCAGCTACGCCGAGACAGGCCGCGGTCGCAATGAGCAGTTCTTC
CDR3 protein: CASSYAETGRGRNEQFF
D gene: NA
J gene: TRBJ2-1
V gene: TRBV5-1
clone size: NA

CDR3 DNA: TGTGCCAGCAGTTATACGGGGGGTCAGCCCCAGCATTTT
CDR3 protein: CASSYTGGQPQHF
D gene: NA
J gene: TRBJ1-5
V gene: TRBV12-3/TRBV12-4
clone size: few

CDR3 DNA: TGCGCCAGCAGCTGGAGGACTAGCGGACCCACAGATACGCAGTATTTT
CDR3 protein: CASSWRTSGPTDTQYF
D gene: TRBD2
J gene: TRBJ2-3
V gene: TRBV5-1
clone size: NA

CDR3 DNA: TGCAGCGTTGATGGGACAGCTCTAAAATACAATGAGCAGTTCTTC
CDR3 protein: CSVDGTALKYNEQFF
D gene: TRBD1
J gene: TRBJ2-1
V gene: TRBV29-1
clone size: once

CDR3 DNA: TGTGCCAGCAGTTTGTTGTTGGGGGGGGCTTTATCCTACAATGAGCAGTTCTTC
CDR3 protein: CASSLLLGGALSYNEQFF
D gene: NA
J gene: TRBJ2-1
V gene: TRBV2
clone size: NA

CDR3 DNA: TGCAGTGCTAGGAAGGGCCCCCTTTACGAGCAGTACTTC
CDR3 protein: CSARKGPLYEQYF
D gene: NA
J gene: TRBJ2-7
V gene: TRBV20-1
clone size: NA

CDR3 DNA: TGCAGTGCTGGCCCGGATTGGGCCGGAGAGCAGTACTTC
CDR3 protein: CSAGPDWAGEQYF
D gene: NA
J gene: TRBJ2-7
V gene: TRBV20-1
clone size: NA

CDR3 DNA: TGTGCCAGCAGCGTAGGGCCAATAGAAGAGACCCAGTACTTC
CDR3 protein: CASSVGPIEETQYF
D gene: NA
J gene: TRBJ2-5
V gene: TRBV9
clone size: few

CDR3 DNA: TGTGCCAGCAGCCTCTCCGGCGGGAGAGGTCAAGAGCAGTACTTC
CDR3 protein: CASSLSGGRGQEQYF
D gene: TRBD2
J gene: TRBJ2-7
V gene: TRBV3-1
clone size: few

CDR3 DNA: TGCGCCAGCAGCTTCGGCATACTAGCGGGAGACCGGGAGCTGTTTTTT
CDR3 protein: CASSFGILAGDRELFF
D gene: TRBD2
J gene: TRBJ2-2
V gene: TRBV5-1
clone size: NA

CDR3 DNA: TGTGCCAGCAGTGGGGGTATTACGAACACCGGGGAGCTGTTTTTT
CDR3 protein: CASSGGITNTGELFF
D gene: NA
J gene: TRBJ2-2
V gene: TRBV28
clone size: NA

CDR3 DNA: TGCAGCTCAAGCGGGGGGCCCCAGTTCTTC
CDR3 protein: CSSSGGPQFF
D gene: TRBD2
J gene: TRBJ2-1
V gene: TRBV29-1
clone size: few

CDR3 DNA: TGCAGTGCTAACCTCATCGGAAAGCCCCAGCATTTT
CDR3 protein: CSANLIGKPQHF
D gene: NA
J gene: TRBJ1-5
V gene: TRBV20-1
clone size: NA

CDR3 DNA: TGCAGTGCTAGAGGGCCGACAGGGGTTCCTAACGAGCAGTACTTC
CDR3 protein: CSARGPTGVPNEQYF
D gene: TRBD1
J gene: TRBJ2-7
V gene: TRBV20-1
clone size: NA

CDR3 DNA: TGTGCCAGCACCTTACGGGGGGCCGTCGGCGGGGAGCTGTTTTTT
CDR3 protein: CASTLRGAVGGELFF
D gene: NA
J gene: TRBJ2-2
V gene: TRBV12-3/TRBV12-4
clone size: few

CDR3 DNA: TGTGCCAGCAGCTTTAACTTGTACAATGAGCAGTTCTTC
CDR3 protein: CASSFNLYNEQFF
D gene: NA
J gene: TRBJ2-1
V gene: TRBV5-4
clone size: few

CDR3 DNA: TGCGCCAGCAGCCCGGAAAGGACCGCCCGAACCTACGAGCAGTACTTC
CDR3 protein: CASSPERTARTYEQYF
D gene: NA
J gene: TRBJ2-7
V gene: TRBV5-1
clone size: NA

CDR3 DNA: TGCAGTGCTAGAGATTTGGGCGGCTATAGCAATCAGCCCCAGCATTTT
CDR3 protein: CSARDLGGYSNQPQHF
D gene: NA
J gene: TRBJ1-5
V gene: TRBV20-1
clone size: few

CDR3 DNA: TGTGCCAGCAGCGCTGGACTAGCGGCGCAGTTCTTC
CDR3 protein: CASSAGLAAQFF
D gene: TRBD2
J gene: TRBJ2-1
V gene: TRBV14
clone size: few

CDR3 DNA: TGCGCCAGCAGCTACCGGGACACATCTAACTATGGCTACACCTTC
CDR3 protein: CASSYRDTSNYGYTF
D gene: NA
J gene: TRBJ1-2
V gene: TRBV5-1
clone size: few

CDR3 DNA: TGCGCCAGCAGCTTGATCGCCCTAGCGGGGAACCTTGTGGATGAGCAGTTCTTC
CDR3 protein: CASSLIALAGNLVDEQFF
D gene: TRBD2
J gene: TRBJ2-1
V gene: TRBV5-1
clone size: few

CDR3 DNA: TGTGCCAGCAGCGCGACAAGGGCCACGTACGAGCAGTACTTC
CDR3 protein: CASSATRATYEQYF
D gene: NA
J gene: TRBJ2-7
V gene: TRBV25-1
clone size: NA

CDR3 DNA: TGCAGTGCTAGAATAGGGGGAACTGGAAACACCATATATTTT
CDR3 protein: CSARIGGTGNTIYF
D gene: NA
J gene: TRBJ1-3
V gene: TRBV20-1
clone size: few

CDR3 DNA: TGTGCCACCAGCAGTGCCGGTTCCGGTAGCAAAAACATTCAGTACTTC
CDR3 protein: CATSSAGSGSKNIQYF
D gene: NA
J gene: TRBJ2-4
V gene: TRBV15
clone size: NA

CDR3 DNA: TGTGCCAGCAGTCCCAGGACAGGGGGGAACACAGATACGCAGTATTTT
CDR3 protein: CASSPRTGGNTDTQYF
D gene: TRBD1
J gene: TRBJ2-3
V gene: TRBV27
clone size: NA

CDR3 DNA: TGTGCCATCAGAGCTAATGACTACAATGAGCAGTTCTTC
CDR3 protein: CAIRANDYNEQFF
D gene: NA
J gene: TRBJ2-1
V gene: TRBV10-3
clone size: few

CDR3 DNA: TGTGCCACCAGTGATCCCCCCCGGGACAGGGGAGGCACCGGGGAGCTGTTTTTT
CDR3 protein: CATSDPPRDRGGTGELFF
D gene: TRBD1
J gene: TRBJ2-2
V gene: TRBV24-1
clone size: NA

CDR3 DNA: TGTGCCAGCAGTCACGATCGGACGGAAAAACTGTTTTTT
CDR3 protein: CASSHDRTEKLFF
D gene: NA
J gene: TRBJ1-4
V gene: TRBV6-5
clone size: few

CDR3 DNA: TGTGCCATCAGTGGAAAGACAGGGTTCACTGAAGCTTTCTTT
CDR3 protein: CAISGKTGFTEAFF
D gene: TRBD1
J gene: TRBJ1-1
V gene: TRBV10-3
clone size: NA

CDR3 DNA: TGCGCCAGCAGCTTGCCCCAGGGGCGGGAGACCCAGTACTTC
CDR3 protein: CASSLPQGRETQYF
D gene: NA
J gene: TRBJ2-5
V gene: TRBV5-1
clone size: NA

CDR3 DNA: TGCAGTGCATATGACAAGACCTACGAGCAGTACTTC
CDR3 protein: CSAYDKTYEQYF
D gene: NA
J gene: TRBJ2-7
V gene: TRBV20-1
clone size: few

CDR3 DNA: TGTGCCAGCAGCTTAGCTTGGGGTAGCAAAAGGGAGACCCAGTACTTC
CDR3 protein: CASSLAWGSKRETQYF
D gene: NA
J gene: TRBJ2-5
V gene: TRBV7-6
clone size: NA

CDR3 DNA: TGCGCCAGCTTTGGGGGCTACGAGCAGTACTTC
CDR3 protein: CASFGGYEQYF
D gene: NA
J gene: TRBJ2-7
V gene: TRBV5-1
clone size: few

CDR3 DNA: TGTGCCAGCAGCTTAGATAGACAGAGCTACGAGCAGTACTTC
CDR3 protein: CASSLDRQSYEQYF
D gene: NA
J gene: TRBJ2-7
V gene: TRBV11-2
clone size: NA

CDR3 DNA: TGCGCCAGCAGCTTGGGACTAGCGGGAGGGGCCTACAATGAGCAGTTCTTC
CDR3 protein: CASSLGLAGGAYNEQFF
D gene: TRBD2
J gene: TRBJ2-1
V gene: TRBV5-1
clone size: NA

CDR3 DNA: TGCAGCGCGTGGGGGCAGGGGGCGCCGGGGGATGAGCAGTTCTTC
CDR3 protein: CSAWGQGAPGDEQFF
D gene: TRBD1
J gene: TRBJ2-1
V gene: TRBV29-1
clone size: NA

CDR3 DNA: TGTGCCAGCAGCCAAGATCCAGGACAGGGGAATAATCAGCCCCAGCATTTT
CDR3 protein: CASSQDPGQGNNQPQHF
D gene: TRBD1
J gene: TRBJ1-5
V gene: TRBV3-1
clone size: few

CDR3 DNA: TGCGCCAGCAGCCACACCAGGACACATGTCTACGAGCAGTACTTT
CDR3 protein: CASSHTRTHVYEQYF
D gene: NA
J gene: TRBJ2-7
V gene: TRBV4-1
clone size: NA

CDR3 DNA: TGTGCCAGCAGCCACCCGGCGGGGACTGGAAACACCATATATTTT
CDR3 protein: CASSHPAGTGNTIYF
D gene: NA
J gene: TRBJ1-3
V gene: TRBV12-3/TRBV12-4
clone size: NA